This T cell receptor (beta chain) appears in the sequencing data of a study of T cell clonality in common variable immunodeficiency. Notes on the study in general: In common variable immunodeficiency, TCR beta chains reportedly carried fewer deletions and N-nucleotide insertions. CVID subjects shared fewer TCRbeta clones than healthy controls did.

This clone was seen many times. Its antigen is still unknown. With the read ending 3 residues before the CDR3 end, the germline J gene is used to fill in that end. Trimming removed 2 bases from V and 10 bases from J, with 9 bases in between. Germline V gives CDR1 SGHDT, CDR2 YYEEEE. The CDR3 has 12 amino acids. Both groups were predominantly of Caucasian heritage. Each donor provided 5 to 8 ml of heparinized whole blood. Assay used: immunoSEQ multiplex PCR; TCRdb lists only in-frame clones, some missing. Listed here are roughly 28,000 clones without any singletons, the top ten holding approximately 13%.

J is TRBJ2-2 and V is TRBV5-6; no clear D. This TCR was recovered from a person between 18 and 75 years old in good health. The source material was peripheral blood mononuclear cells. CDR3 bases read: TGTGCCAGCAGCTTTGAACCTACGGAG. Encoded protein: CASSFEPTE. In full, the CDR3 is CASSFEPTELFF.